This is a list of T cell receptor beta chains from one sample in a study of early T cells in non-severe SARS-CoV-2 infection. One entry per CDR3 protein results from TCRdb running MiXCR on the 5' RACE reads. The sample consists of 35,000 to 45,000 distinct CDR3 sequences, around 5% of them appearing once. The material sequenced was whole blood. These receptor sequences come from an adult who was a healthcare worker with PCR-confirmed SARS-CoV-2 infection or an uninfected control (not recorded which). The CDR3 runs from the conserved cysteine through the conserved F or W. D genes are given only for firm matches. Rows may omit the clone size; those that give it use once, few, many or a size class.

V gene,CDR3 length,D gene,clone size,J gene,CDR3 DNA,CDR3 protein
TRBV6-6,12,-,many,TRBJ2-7,TGTGCCAGCAGTCCACTTGGGACCCCGCGGTACTTC,CASSPLGTPRYF
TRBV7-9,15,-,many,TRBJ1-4,TGTGCCAGCAGCGGCCGGACAGTTACTAATGAAAAACTGTTTTTT,CASSGRTVTNEKLFF
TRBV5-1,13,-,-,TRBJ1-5,TGCGCCAGCAGCCGCCGGGGAGAGCAGCCCCAGCATTTT,CASSRRGEQPQHF
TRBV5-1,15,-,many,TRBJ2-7,TGCGCCAGCAGCCCGGTGGGGACAAAGGGAACCGAGCAGTACTTC,CASSPVGTKGTEQYF
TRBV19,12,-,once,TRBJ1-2,TGTGCCAGTAGTAAGCCCTTGGATGGCTACACCTTC,CASSKPLDGYTF
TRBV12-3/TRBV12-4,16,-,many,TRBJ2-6,TGTGCCAGCAGTTTAAACTGGTACTCTGGGGCCAACGTCCTGACTTTC,CASSLNWYSGANVLTF
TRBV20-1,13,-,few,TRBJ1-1,TGCAGTGCTAGGAGGGGATTGAACACTGAAGCTTTCTTT,CSARRGLNTEAFF
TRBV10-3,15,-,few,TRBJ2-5,TGTGCCATCAGGGACGGAGGTAGGGGCCAAGAGACCCAGTACTTC,CAIRDGGRGQETQYF
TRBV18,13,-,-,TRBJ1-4,TGTGCCAGCTCACCTGGGAATGATGAAAAACTGTTTTTT,CASSPGNDEKLFF
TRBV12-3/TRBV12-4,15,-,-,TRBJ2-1,TGTGCCAGCAGTTTGGGGGGGCGCGGTTGGGATGAGCAGTTCTTC,CASSLGGRGWDEQFF
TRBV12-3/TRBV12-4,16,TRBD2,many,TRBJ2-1,TGTGCCAGCAGTACCGGGACTAGTCTGGGGTACAATGAGCAGTTCTTC,CASSTGTSLGYNEQFF
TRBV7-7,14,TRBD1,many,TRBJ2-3,TGTGCTAGCAGCTTCGGACAGGGTTCGGATACGCAGTATTTT,CASSFGQGSDTQYF
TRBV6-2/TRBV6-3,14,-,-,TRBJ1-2,TGTGCCAGCCGATGGGCGCCAGGGTCCTATGGCTACACCTTC,CASRWAPGSYGYTF
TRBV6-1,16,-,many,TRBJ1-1,TGTGCCAGCAGTGATGGGCGGGGACGGGCGAACACTGAAGCTTTCTTT,CASSDGRGRANTEAFF
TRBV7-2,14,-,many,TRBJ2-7,TGTGCCAGCAGCTTAGAAGGAGCCCTTGGAAAGCAGTACTTC,CASSLEGALGKQYF
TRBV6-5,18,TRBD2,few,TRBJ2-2,TGTGCCAGCAGTTACGAGGCAGGCGGGAGTTCCGTCACCGGGGAGCTGTTTTTT,CASSYEAGGSSVTGELFF
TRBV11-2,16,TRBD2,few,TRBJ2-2,TGTGCCAGCAGCCCGTGGACTAGACGGAACACCGGGGAGCTGTTTTTT,CASSPWTRRNTGELFF
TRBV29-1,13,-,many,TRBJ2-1,TGCAGCGTTGGAAATAGGGCCCGGAATGAGCAGTTCTTC,CSVGNRARNEQFF
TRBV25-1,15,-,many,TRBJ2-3,TGTGCCAGCAGTGCCCAGGGGGGCGGGTTAGATACGCAGTATTTT,CASSAQGGGLDTQYF
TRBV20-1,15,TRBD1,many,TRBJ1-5,TGCAGTGCCAGCAGGACAGGGTTAAGCAATCAGCCCCAGCATTTT,CSASRTGLSNQPQHF
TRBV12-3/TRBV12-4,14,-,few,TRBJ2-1,TGTGCCAGCAGTCCTATCTGGGTGACGGCTGAGCAGTTCTTC,CASSPIWVTAEQFF
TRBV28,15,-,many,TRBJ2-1,TGTGCCAGCAGTTTAGGGCTCGACTCCTACAATGAGCAGTTCTTC,CASSLGLDSYNEQFF
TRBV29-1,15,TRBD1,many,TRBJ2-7,TGCAGCGTTGGCCGTGACAGGGCATTCTCCTACGAGCAGTACTTC,CSVGRDRAFSYEQYF
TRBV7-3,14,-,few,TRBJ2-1,TGTGCCAGCAGCTTAACGGCGGCGGACAATGAGCAGTTCTTC,CASSLTAADNEQFF
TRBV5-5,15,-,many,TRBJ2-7,TGTGCCAGCAGCTTGGAGGACAGCGGATTCTACGAGCAGTACTTC,CASSLEDSGFYEQYF
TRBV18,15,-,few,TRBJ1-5,TGTGCCAGCTCACCACACAACAGGGAGGGACAGCCCCAGCATTTT,CASSPHNREGQPQHF
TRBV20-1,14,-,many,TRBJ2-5,TGCAGTGCTAGAGATCTCGGACAACAAGAGACCCAGTACTTC,CSARDLGQQETQYF
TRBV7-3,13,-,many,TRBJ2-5,TGTGCCAGCAGCTTAAGACAGAGAGAGACCCAGTACTTC,CASSLRQRETQYF
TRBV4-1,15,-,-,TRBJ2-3,TGCGCCAGCAGCCAAGTCAACGGGGGCACAGATACGCAGTATTTT,CASSQVNGGTDTQYF
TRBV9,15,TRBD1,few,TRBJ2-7,TGTGCCAGCAGCCCCCAGGGGACAGGGGGCTATGAGCAGTACTTC,CASSPQGTGGYEQYF
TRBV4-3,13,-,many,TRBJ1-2,TGCGCCAGCAGCCAATCGGACAGCTATGGCTACACCTTC,CASSQSDSYGYTF
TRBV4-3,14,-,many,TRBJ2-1,TGCGCCAGCAGCCCCGTTGTAAGGGCCAATGAGCAGTTCTTC,CASSPVVRANEQFF
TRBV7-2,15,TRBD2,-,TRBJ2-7,TGTGCCAGCAGCCCCCCGGGACTAGCGGTCCTCGAGCAGTACTTC,CASSPPGLAVLEQYF
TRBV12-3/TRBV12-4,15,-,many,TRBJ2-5,TGTGCCAGCAGCCCCCGGGTAGACGAACAAGAGACCCAGTACTTC,CASSPRVDEQETQYF
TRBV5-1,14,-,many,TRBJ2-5,TGCGCCAGCAGCTTCTCGGGACGCCAAGAGACCCAGTACTTC,CASSFSGRQETQYF
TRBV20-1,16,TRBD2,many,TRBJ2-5,TGCAGTGCTAGTTCGCTAGCGGGACCTGTCCAAGAGACCCAGTACTTC,CSASSLAGPVQETQYF
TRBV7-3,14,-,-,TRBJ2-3,TGTGCCAGCAGCCCCTCGCTAGGATCAGATACGCAGTATTTT,CASSPSLGSDTQYF
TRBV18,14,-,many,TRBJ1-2,TGTGCCAGCTCACCCGGGGAGAGTAACTATGGCTACACCTTC,CASSPGESNYGYTF
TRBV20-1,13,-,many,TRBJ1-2,TGCAGTGCTAGAGTTCAGGGTGGCTATGGCTACACCTTC,CSARVQGGYGYTF
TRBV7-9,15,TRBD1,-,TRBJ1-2,TGTGCCAGCAGCTTCTACAGGGGAGTGGACTATGGCTACACCTTC,CASSFYRGVDYGYTF
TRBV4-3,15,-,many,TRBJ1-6,TGCGCCAGCAGCCAAGATGCAGCGAGGAATTCACCCCTCCACTTT,CASSQDAARNSPLHF
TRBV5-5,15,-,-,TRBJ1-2,TGTGCCAGCAGCTCGGACAGTCTCCCCCCTTATGGCTACACCTTC,CASSSDSLPPYGYTF
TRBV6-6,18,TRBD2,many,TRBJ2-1,TGTGCCAGCAGCGCAACCGGGACTAGCGGGTCCTCCTACAATGAGCAGTTCTTC,CASSATGTSGSSYNEQFF
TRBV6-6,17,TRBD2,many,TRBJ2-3,TGTGCCGCCACACGGGAGCGGGGGCCTCAAAACACAGATACGCAGTATTTT,CAATRERGPQNTDTQYF
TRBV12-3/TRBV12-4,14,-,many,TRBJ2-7,TGTGCCAGCAGAGAACAGGGAACCTCCTACGAGCAGTACTTC,CASREQGTSYEQYF
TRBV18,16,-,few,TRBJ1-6,TGTGCCAGCTCACCGTTTTCAGGGCCCAATAATTCACCCCTCCACTTT,CASSPFSGPNNSPLHF
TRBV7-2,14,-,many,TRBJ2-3,TGTGCCAGCTCCCTAGTGGGCGGGCGAGATACGCAGTATTTT,CASSLVGGRDTQYF
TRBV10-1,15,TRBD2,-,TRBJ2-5,TGCGCCAGCAGTGAAGCGTCGGGGGGGGTAGAGACCCAGTACTTC,CASSEASGGVETQYF
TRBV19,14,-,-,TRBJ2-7,TGTGCCAGTAGTATTGGGACGGCCACCTACGAGCAGTACTTC,CASSIGTATYEQYF
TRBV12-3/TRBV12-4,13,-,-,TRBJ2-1,TGTGCCAGCAGTCAGGGGGGGGCCCGGATACGGTTCTTC,CASSQGGARIRFF
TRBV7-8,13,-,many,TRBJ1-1,TGTGCCAGCAGCTTACGCGGGTTGACTGAAGCTTTCTTT,CASSLRGLTEAFF
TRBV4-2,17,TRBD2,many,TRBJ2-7,TGTGCCAGCAGCCAGTCGGCGCTAGCGGGAGGGACCTACGAGCAGTACTTC,CASSQSALAGGTYEQYF
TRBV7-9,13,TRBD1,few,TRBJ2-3,TGTGCCAGCAGCTCTCAACAGGGGGCTACGCAGTATTTT,CASSSQQGATQYF
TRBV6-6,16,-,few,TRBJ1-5,TGTGCCAGCAGCAAATCCGGGACCCAGGGTAGTCAGCCCCAGCATTTT,CASSKSGTQGSQPQHF
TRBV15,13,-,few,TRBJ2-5,TGTGCCACCAGCAGAGCCCGGGCGGAGACCCAGTACTTC,CATSRARAETQYF
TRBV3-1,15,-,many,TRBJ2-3,TGTGCCAGCAGCCAAACCAGGGCTGGGACAGATACGCAGTATTTT,CASSQTRAGTDTQYF
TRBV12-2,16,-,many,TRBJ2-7,TGTGCAAGTCGCTTACTTGCCGGGACAGAGGCCTACGAGCAGTACTTC,CASRLLAGTEAYEQYF
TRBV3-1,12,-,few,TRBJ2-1,TGTGCCAGCAGCCATATTTACAATGAGCAGTTCTTC,CASSHIYNEQFF
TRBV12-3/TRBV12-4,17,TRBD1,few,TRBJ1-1,TGTGCCAGCAGTCCAAGTCCGGGACAGGGTGTCGGGGCTGAAGCTTTCTTT,CASSPSPGQGVGAEAFF